The 19 T cell receptor beta chains reported below all come from one sample, sequenced in a study of T cell responses to AZD1222 COVID-19 vaccine. Here immunoSEQ multiplex PCR was the method, and the copy in TCRdb shows in-frame clones only, minus some. The sample has about 130,000 clones; 80% to 90% are singletons. This specimen was peripheral blood, taken on day 0 of AZD1222 vaccination. The source is an adult in good health.

The J gene is TRBJ2-7, the V gene TRBV24-1; 9 bases map to TRBD1. Germline V lookup: CDR1 KGHDR, CDR2 SFDVKD. Germline trimming cut 1 base from V and 6 bases from J; bases unmatched to any gene: 6. The CDR3 sequence is 15 residues long. The CDR3 is CATSDLTGGHSEQYF. The CDR3, as DNA: TGTGCCACCAGTGATTTAACAGGGGGCCATAGCGAGCAGTACTTC.

The chain uses TRBV27 and TRBJ1-4, with 7 bases fitting TRBD1. CDR1 MNHEY and CDR2 SMNVEV come from the germline V gene (reference sequence). The CDR3 consists of 12 residues. V lost 5 bases to trimming and J lost 7 bases; unmatched junction nucleotides: 1. This CDR3 reads CASSQGGEKLFF. CDR3 nucleotides: TGTGCCAGCAGTCAGGGGGGTGAAAAACTGTTTTTT.

The chain couples TRBV12-5 to TRBJ1-1, with TRBD1 matching over 10 bases. This CDR3 has 18 amino acids. Per the germline V gene, CDR1 is LGHNT and CDR2 is FRNRAP. V lost 0 bases, J lost 1 base, and 8 bases stayed unmatched. The chain's CDR3 is CASGLVKTGGDGNTEAFF. The CDR3 DNA sequence: TGTGCTAGTGGTTTGGTAAAGACAGGGGGCGACGGGAACACTGAAGCTTTCTTT.

The V call is TRBV5-4, the J call TRBJ2-5, with 12 positions matching TRBD1. Germline V gives CDR1 SGHNT, CDR2 YYREEE (reference sequence). J was trimmed by 1 base and V by 7 bases; bases with no gene match: 8. CDR3 length equals 16 residues. CDR3 amino acids: CASGSRDRGLQETQYF. For the CDR3, the DNA is TGTGCCAGCGGATCCCGGGACAGGGGGCTCCAAGAGACCCAGTACTTC.

This chain joins TRBV6-5 and TRBJ1-6, with no clear D. Germline V gene sequence: CDR1 MNHEY, CDR2 SVGAGI. The CDR3 spans 13 residues. The V and J ends lost 6 bases and 10 bases respectively, with 13 bases between them. The CDR3 spells CASSRTRKSPLHF. In DNA, the CDR3 is TGTGCCAGCAGCCGTACACGAAAGTCACCCCTCCACTTT.

V is TRBV5-1 and J is TRBJ2-5; 7 nucleotides align to TRBD1. The CDR3 is made up of 13 amino acids. The V and J ends lost 0 bases and 4 bases, in that order; junction bases with no gene match: 0. CDR1 SGHRS and CDR2 YFSETQ come from the germline V gene. The CDR3 DNA reads TGCGCCAGCAGCTTGGCAGGGGGAGAGACCCAGTACTTC. It translates to CASSLAGGETQYF. Together with reference TRBV5-1 and TRBJ2-5, the CDR3 gives the full variable domain: KAGVTQTPRYLIKTRGQQVTLSCSPISGHRSVSWYQQTPGQGLQFLFEYFSETQRNKGNFPGRFSGRQFSNSRSEMNVSTLELGDSALYLCASSLAGGETQYFGPGTRLLVL.

This chain joins TRBV2 and TRBJ2-1; D possibly corresponds to TRBD1 (5 bases). Trimming stripped 11 bases from V and 2 bases from J, with 13 bases between. Germline-derived CDR1 and CDR2 are SNHLY and FYNNEI. This CDR3 has 13 amino acids. The CDR3 nucleotides are TGTGCCGCTAGGGGTGAGACCTACAATGAGCAGTTCTTC. Translation: CAARGETYNEQFF.

This clone showed up just once. The V call is TRBV15, the J call TRBJ2-5, with D tentatively TRBD1 (6 bases). CDR3 length: 15 residues. The germline V and J ends were trimmed by 1 base and 2 bases, with 11 bases remaining between them. Per germline, CDR1 LNHNV and CDR2 YYDKDF (reference sequence). The CDR3 DNA is TGTGCCACCAGCAGAGGAACGGACAGACAAGAGACCCAGTACTTC. Residues: CATSRGTDRQETQYF.

The chain carries TRBV30 and TRBJ2-7; either TRBD1 or TRBD2 may supply D (5 bases each). Trimming removed 4 bases at V and 6 bases at J, with 13 bases between. CDR3 length equals 12 residues. Germline V lookup: CDR1 GTSNPN, CDR2 SVGIG (reference sequence). CDR3 region: CAWNRGGPEQYF. The CDR3 coding sequence is TGTGCCTGGAATCGTGGGGGACCCGAGCAGTACTTC.

The V and J genes are TRBV3-1 (or the pseudogene TRBV3-2) and TRBJ1-3; no reliable D call. V lost 1 base and J lost 0, with 10 bases in between. The CDR3 covers 16 residues. Germline V lookup: CDR1 LGHDT, CDR2 YNNKEL (reference sequence). In DNA form, the CDR3 reads TGTGCCAGCAGCCAAGGAGAGCGCTACTCTGGAAACACCATATATTTT. Encoded protein: CASSQGERYSGNTIYF.

This clone occurred once. The J gene is TRBJ2-3, the V gene TRBV30; possibly TRBD1 for D (6 bases). This CDR3 comprises 16 residues. V was shortened by 4 bases and J by 3 bases, with 20 bases between the two germline ends. The germline V gene encodes CDR1 GTSNPN and CDR2 SVGIG (reference sequence). In DNA form, the CDR3 reads TGTGCCTGGATCAGCGTTAGGGGGAGAGTGACAGATACGCAGTATTTT. This gives the protein CAWISVRGRVTDTQYF.

This clone appeared once. The chain recombines TRBV29-1 with TRBJ1-2; D unresolved. Looked up from germline, CDR1 is SQVTM and CDR2 is ANQGSEA. V was trimmed by 2 bases and J by 4 bases, leaving 8 bases between them. The CDR3 totals 12 residues. This CDR3 is CSVESTVYGYTF. The CDR3, as DNA: TGCAGCGTTGAAAGCACCGTCTATGGCTACACCTTC.

The chain recombines TRBV5-5 with TRBJ1-2; possible D gene TRBD1, 5 bases. Germline CDR1 SGHKS, CDR2 YYEKEE (reference sequence). Between the trimmed V and J ends, which lost 4 bases and 5 bases, there was a span of 18 bases. CDR3 size: 15 residues. The CDR3 DNA is TGTGCCAGCAGCGTGGGACCATCCAAGGAATATGGCTACACCTTC. It yields the protein CASSVGPSKEYGYTF.

V and J are TRBV12-3 or TRBV12-4 and TRBJ1-4, with D hard to call. The CDR3 spans 12 residues. The germline V and J ends were trimmed by 3 bases and 9 bases, with 8 bases remaining between them. The CDR3 protein is CASSFEVQKLFF. CDR3 DNA sequence: TGTGCCAGCAGTTTTGAGGTTCAAAAACTGTTTTTT.

The rearrangement uses TRBV7-3 and TRBJ2-3, with TRBD2 identical over 8 bases. With 4 bases clipped from V and 2 bases from J, the junction kept 8 bases outside the gene matches. This CDR3 region has 16 residues. Germline V gene data show CDR1 as SGHTA and CDR2 as FQGTGA. The CDR3 here is CASSYTSGGYTDTQYF. DNA for the CDR3: TGTGCCAGCAGCTACACGAGCGGGGGCTACACAGATACGCAGTATTTT. The full variable domain, completed using reference TRBV7-3 and TRBJ2-3, is GAGVSQTPSNKVTEKGKYVELRCDPISGHTALYWYRQSLGQGPEFLIYFQGTGAADDSGLPNDRFFAVRPEGSVSTLKIQRTERGDSAVYLCASSYTSGGYTDTQYFGPGTRLTVL.

The genes are TRBV27 and TRBJ2-7; D gene uncertain. The CDR3 has 18 amino acids. From germline, CDR1 is MNHEY and CDR2 SMNVEV (reference sequence). V was pared by 2 bases and J by 0 bases, with 20 bases between. CDR3 amino acids: CASSLASVLGSNSYEQYF. The CDR3 region has the DNA TGTGCCAGCAGTTTAGCTTCTGTCCTCGGGTCCAACTCCTACGAGCAGTACTTC.

The chain employs TRBV12-3 or TRBV12-4 and TRBJ2-7, with D perhaps TRBD2 (5 bases). CDR3 length: 13 residues. V was shortened by 6 bases and J by 7 bases, with 16 bases between the two germline ends. The CDR3 sequence: CASSNQLGLEQYF. CDR3 DNA sequence: TGTGCCAGCAGCAACCAACTAGGATTGGAGCAGTACTTC.

The chain couples TRBV3-1 (or the pseudogene TRBV3-2) to TRBJ2-5; 10 bases map to TRBD1. J gave up 5 bases and V 9 bases, and 12 bases lay outside the gene matches. Germline lookup yields CDR1 LGHDT and CDR2 YNNKEL (reference sequence). CDR3 size: 15 residues. CDR3 nucleotides: TGTGCCAGTGAAGAAGTTGACAGGGGGCTCGAGACCCAGTACTTC. Encoded protein: CASEEVDRGLETQYF.

The chain is built from TRBV7-2 and TRBJ1-1, with D tentatively TRBD1 (6 bases). CDR3 size: 15 residues. The ends were cut back, 7 bases at V and 1 base at J, with 16 bases in the middle. Looked up from germline, CDR1 is SGHTA and CDR2 is FQGNSA. This CDR3 reads CASIPGGFGNTEAFF. The CDR3 bases are TGTGCCAGCATCCCGGGGGGCTTCGGGAACACTGAAGCTTTCTTT.